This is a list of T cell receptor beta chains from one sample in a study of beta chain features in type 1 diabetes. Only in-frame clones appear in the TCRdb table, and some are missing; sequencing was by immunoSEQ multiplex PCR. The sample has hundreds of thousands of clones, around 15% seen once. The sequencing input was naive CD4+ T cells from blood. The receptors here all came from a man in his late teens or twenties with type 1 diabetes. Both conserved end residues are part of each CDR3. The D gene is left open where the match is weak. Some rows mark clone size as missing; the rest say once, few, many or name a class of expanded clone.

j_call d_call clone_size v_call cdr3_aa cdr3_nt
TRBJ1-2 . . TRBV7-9 CASSFEENSYGYTF TGTGCCAGCAGCTTTGAGGAGAACTCCTATGGCTACACCTTC
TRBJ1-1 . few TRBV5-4 CASSRGGTQNTEAFF TGTGCCAGCAGCCGTGGAGGGACACAGAACACTGAAGCTTTCTTT
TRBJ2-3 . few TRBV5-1 CASTPDGSTDTQYF TGCGCCAGCACCCCAGATGGGAGCACAGATACGCAGTATTTT
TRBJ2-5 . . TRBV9 CASSVVGGNVETQYF TGTGCCAGCAGCGTAGTTGGAGGGAATGTTGAGACCCAGTACTTC
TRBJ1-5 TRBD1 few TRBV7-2 CASSARQGDQPQHF TGTGCCAGCAGCGCCCGACAGGGAGATCAGCCCCAGCATTTT
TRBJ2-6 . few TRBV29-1 CSYLDGANVLTF TGCAGCTATTTGGATGGGGCCAACGTCCTGACTTTC
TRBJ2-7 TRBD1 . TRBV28 CASTSLTGIPSYEQYF TGTGCCAGCACCTCCCTGACAGGGATACCCTCCTACGAGCAGTACTTC
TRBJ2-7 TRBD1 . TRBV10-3 CAISDGTGANEQYF TGTGCCATCAGTGACGGGACAGGGGCTAACGAGCAGTACTTC
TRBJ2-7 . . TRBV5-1 CASSPGGALEVGQYF TGCGCCAGCAGCCCTGGGGGGGCGCTTGAAGTAGGGCAGTACTTC
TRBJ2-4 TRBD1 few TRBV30 CAWRLRDRGTKNIQYF TGTGCCTGGAGGCTACGAGACAGGGGGACCAAAAACATTCAGTACTTC
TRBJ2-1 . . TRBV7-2 CASSLGTSSYNEQFF TGTGCCAGCAGCTTAGGGACGAGCTCCTACAATGAGCAGTTCTTC
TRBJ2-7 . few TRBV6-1 CASSEMFLRSDEQYF TGTGCCAGCAGTGAAATGTTTCTACGTTCGGACGAGCAGTACTTC
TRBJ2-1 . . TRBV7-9 CASDESTYNEQFF TGTGCCAGCGACGAGTCCACCTACAATGAGCAGTTCTTC
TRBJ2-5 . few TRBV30 CAWSGGLTPLETQYF TGTGCCTGGAGTGGGGGACTGACTCCCCTTGAGACCCAGTACTTC
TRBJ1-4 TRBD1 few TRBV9 CASSATGAAGGEKLFF TGTGCCAGCAGCGCCACAGGGGCGGCCGGTGGAGAAAAACTGTTTTTT
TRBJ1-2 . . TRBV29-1 CSVTGQFANYGYTF TGCAGCGTTACAGGACAGTTCGCTAACTATGGCTACACCTTC
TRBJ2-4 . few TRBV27 CASRVDSRMDIQYF TGTGCCAGCAGGGTGGACAGTCGGATGGACATTCAGTACTTC
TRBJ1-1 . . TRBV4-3 CASSQWRTGETEAFF TGCGCCAGCAGCCAATGGCGGACGGGGGAAACTGAAGCTTTCTTT
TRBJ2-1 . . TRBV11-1 CASSLQDGRYNEQFF TGTGCCAGCAGCTTGCAGGATGGACGGTACAATGAGCAGTTCTTC
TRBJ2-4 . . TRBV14 CASSQWGAKNIQYF TGTGCCAGCAGCCAATGGGGTGCCAAAAACATTCAGTACTTC
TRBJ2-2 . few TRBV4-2 CASSQEVVGPSARSTGELFF TGTGCCAGCAGCCAAGAAGTCGTAGGACCATCCGCTAGGTCCACCGGGGAGCTGTTTTTT
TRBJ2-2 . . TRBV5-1 CASTPQIMGNGELFF TGCGCCAGCACGCCTCAAATAATGGGTAACGGGGAGCTGTTTTTT
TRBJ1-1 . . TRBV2 CASSWKGRNTEAFF TGTGCCAGCAGTTGGAAGGGAAGGAACACTGAAGCTTTCTTT
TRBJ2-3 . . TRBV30 CAWSPTVPTDTQYF TGTGCCTGGTCCCCGACAGTTCCCACAGATACGCAGTATTTT
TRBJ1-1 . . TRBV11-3 CASSLTGKFTEAFF TGTGCCAGCAGCTTAACGGGGAAATTCACTGAAGCTTTCTTT
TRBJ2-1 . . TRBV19 CASSQDGHNEQFF TGTGCCAGTAGTCAGGATGGGCACAATGAGCAGTTCTTC
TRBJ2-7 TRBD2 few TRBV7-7 CASSSGLAGVYEQYF TGTGCTAGCAGCTCGGGACTAGCGGGGGTCTACGAGCAGTACTTC
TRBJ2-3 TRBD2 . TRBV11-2 CASSREGLAVSTDTQYF TGTGCCAGCAGTCGAGAAGGGCTAGCGGTGAGCACAGATACGCAGTATTTT
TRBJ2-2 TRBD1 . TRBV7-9 CASSKTGRSTGELFF TGTGCCAGCAGCAAGACAGGGCGGAGCACCGGGGAGCTGTTTTTT
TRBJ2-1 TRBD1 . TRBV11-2 CASSGDREHFNNEQFF TGTGCCAGCAGCGGGGACAGGGAGCATTTCAACAATGAGCAGTTCTTC
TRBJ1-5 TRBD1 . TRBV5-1 CASSPTGGSHQPQHF TGCGCCAGCAGCCCGACAGGGGGCTCCCATCAGCCCCAGCATTTT
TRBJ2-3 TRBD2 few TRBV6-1 CASNPGTSFTDTQYF TGTGCCAGCAATCCCGGGACTAGCTTCACAGATACGCAGTATTTT